This entry features one T cell receptor (beta chain) sequence. The antigen remains unidentified. The data originate from a study of T cells in localized non-small cell lung cancer. The study's findings and limits: Detection in adjacent lung was observed for a median approximately 52 of the top 100 tumor clones. Because sequencing included only one region (of the tumor), heterogeneity remains possible. Tumor showed lower T cell clonality than uninvolved adjacent lung, where it was highest.

The V and J ends lost 3 bases and 6 bases respectively, with 5 bases between them. The length of the CDR3 is 11 residues. Per germline, CDR1 DFQATT and CDR2 SNEGSKA (reference sequence). TCRdb's copy holds only in-frame clones and misses some; the assay was immunoSEQ multiplex PCR. The sample consists of about 72,000 clones, roughly four fifths of them appearing once. The chain carries TRBV20-1 and TRBJ1-4, with unresolved D. The sequences come from peripheral blood, collected before any cancer treatment. The clonotype originates from a female donor of 60 years or more with stage I lung adenocarcinoma. The CDR3 nucleotides are TGCAGTGCTAGTGCGGATGAAAAACTGTTTTTT. Protein product: CSASADEKLFF.